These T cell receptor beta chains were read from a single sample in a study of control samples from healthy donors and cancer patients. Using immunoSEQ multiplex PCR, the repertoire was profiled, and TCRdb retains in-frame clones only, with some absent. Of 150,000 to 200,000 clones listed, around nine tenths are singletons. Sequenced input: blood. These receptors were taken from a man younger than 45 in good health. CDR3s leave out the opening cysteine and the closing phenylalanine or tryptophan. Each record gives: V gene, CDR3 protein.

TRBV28 ASSPFSGGVGNIQY
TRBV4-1 ASSLGLAQETQY
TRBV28 ASSLVRTDQPQH
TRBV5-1 ASSFGAGGSETQY
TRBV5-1 ASSLATNTEAF
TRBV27 ASSLGTGTTAF
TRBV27 ASSTNRVGNSPLH
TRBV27 ASSLAGPYNSPLH
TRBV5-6 ASSAIQGAPEKLF
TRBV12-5 ASGRGADTQY
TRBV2 ASSEYGGTSGYNEQF
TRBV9 ASSRGRSQETQY
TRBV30 AWIARTGRRSPLH
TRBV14 ASSQVGGDGYT
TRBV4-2 ASSQAPGASAYNEQF
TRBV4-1 ASSQVGQLYNEQF
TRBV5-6 ASSSATTGGQETQY
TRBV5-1 ASSLGGDSEAF
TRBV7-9 ASSHGQGATDTQY
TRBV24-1 ATKRGREYYGYT
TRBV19 ASSRGHSNQPQH
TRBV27 ASRPTGSNQPQH
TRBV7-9 ASSSKLTGTGVAGELF
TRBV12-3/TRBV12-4 ASSRDLYNEQF
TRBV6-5 ASTQGRNEKLF
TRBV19 ASSIDGQWGNTEAF
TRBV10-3 AITTGTGNTIY
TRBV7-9 ASSLSLSYEQY
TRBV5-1 ASSPDRPGDYGYT
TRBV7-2 ASRKGGWSANTEAF
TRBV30 AWTLPRLAGVAKETQY
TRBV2 ASSAGKSGGYT
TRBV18 ASSSYPGDEAF
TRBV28 ASSYQGGTYNEQF
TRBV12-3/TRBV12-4 ASNKGTNTEAF
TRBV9 ASSSRTGEGEKLF
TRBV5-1 ASSSGVLTDTQY
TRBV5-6 ASSFRQGLGEQY
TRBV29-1 SVEEIALNYGYT
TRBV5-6 ASSSGTWNTGELF
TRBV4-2 ASSQEYGATGELF
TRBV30 AWSVHRNTEAF
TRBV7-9 ASSLVGGHMNTEAF
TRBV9 ASSAQGEGTEAF
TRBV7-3 ASSLSRTSADTQY
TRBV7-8 ASSQGQGWTEAF
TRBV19 ASSIDGRVRGANVLT
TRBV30 AWSAHRLADSTGELF
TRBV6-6 ASSFTSGGPYEQY
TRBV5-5 ASSLRGGTYEQY